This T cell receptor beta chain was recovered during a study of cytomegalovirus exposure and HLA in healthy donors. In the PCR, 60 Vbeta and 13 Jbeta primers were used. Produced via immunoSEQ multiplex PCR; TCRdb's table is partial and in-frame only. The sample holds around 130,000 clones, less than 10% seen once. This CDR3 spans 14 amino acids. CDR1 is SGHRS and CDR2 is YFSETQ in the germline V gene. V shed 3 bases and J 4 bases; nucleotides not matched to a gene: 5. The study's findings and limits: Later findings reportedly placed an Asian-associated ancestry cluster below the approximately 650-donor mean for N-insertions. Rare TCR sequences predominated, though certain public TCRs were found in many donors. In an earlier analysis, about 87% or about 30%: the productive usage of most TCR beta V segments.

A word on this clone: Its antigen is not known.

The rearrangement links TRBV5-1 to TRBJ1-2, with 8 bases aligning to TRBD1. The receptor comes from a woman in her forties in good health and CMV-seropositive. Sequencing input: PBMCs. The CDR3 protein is CASSYRDRPYGYTF. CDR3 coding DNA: TGCGCCAGCAGCTACCGGGACAGGCCCTATGGCTACACCTTC.